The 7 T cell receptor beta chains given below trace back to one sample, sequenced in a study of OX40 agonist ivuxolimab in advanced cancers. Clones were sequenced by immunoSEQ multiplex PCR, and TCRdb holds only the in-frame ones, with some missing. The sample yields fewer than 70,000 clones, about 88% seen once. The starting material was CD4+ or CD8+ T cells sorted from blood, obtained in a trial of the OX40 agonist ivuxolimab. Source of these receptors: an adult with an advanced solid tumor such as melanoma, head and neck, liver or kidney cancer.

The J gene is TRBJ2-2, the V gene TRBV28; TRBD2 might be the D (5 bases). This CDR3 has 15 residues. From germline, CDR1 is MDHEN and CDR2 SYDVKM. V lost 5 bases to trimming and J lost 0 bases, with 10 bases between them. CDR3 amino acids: CASSEPGTNTGELFF. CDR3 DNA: TGTGCCAGCAGTGAACCCGGGACGAACACCGGGGAGCTGTTTTTT.

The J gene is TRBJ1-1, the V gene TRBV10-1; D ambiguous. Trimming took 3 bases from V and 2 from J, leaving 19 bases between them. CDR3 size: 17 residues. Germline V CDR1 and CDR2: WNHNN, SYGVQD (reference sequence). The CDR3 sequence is CASSEFSGLGGNTEAFF. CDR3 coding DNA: TGCGCCAGCAGTGAATTCTCCGGACTGGGCGGAAACACTGAAGCTTTCTTT.

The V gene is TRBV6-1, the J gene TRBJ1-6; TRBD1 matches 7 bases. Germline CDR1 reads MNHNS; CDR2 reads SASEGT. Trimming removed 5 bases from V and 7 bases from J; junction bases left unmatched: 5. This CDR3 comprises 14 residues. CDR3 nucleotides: TGTGCCAGCAGTTTGGCCAGGGGGAATTCACCCCTCCACTTT. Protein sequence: CASSLARGNSPLHF.

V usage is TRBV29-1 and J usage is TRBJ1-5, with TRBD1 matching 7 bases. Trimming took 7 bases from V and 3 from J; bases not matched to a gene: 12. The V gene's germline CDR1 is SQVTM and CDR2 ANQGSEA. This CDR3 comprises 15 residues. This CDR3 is CSATTDRASNQPQHF. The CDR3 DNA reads TGCAGCGCCACGACCGACAGGGCCTCCAATCAGCCCCAGCATTTT.

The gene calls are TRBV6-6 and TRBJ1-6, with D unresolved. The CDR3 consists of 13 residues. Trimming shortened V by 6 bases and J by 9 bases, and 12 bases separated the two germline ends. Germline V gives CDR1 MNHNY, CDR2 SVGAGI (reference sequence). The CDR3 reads CASSPARSSPLHF. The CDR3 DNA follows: TGTGCCAGCAGCCCCGCGAGAAGTTCACCCCTCCACTTT.

The CDR3 reads CASSLGVTQETQYF. CDR3 DNA: TGTGCCAGCAGCTTAGGCGTCACACAAGAGACCCAGTACTTC. The V and J genes are TRBV11-2 and TRBJ2-5; D remains unclear. Trimming stripped 1 base from V and 2 bases from J, with 8 bases between. CDR1 is SGHAT and CDR2 is FQNNGV in the germline V gene. The CDR3 sequence is 14 residues long.

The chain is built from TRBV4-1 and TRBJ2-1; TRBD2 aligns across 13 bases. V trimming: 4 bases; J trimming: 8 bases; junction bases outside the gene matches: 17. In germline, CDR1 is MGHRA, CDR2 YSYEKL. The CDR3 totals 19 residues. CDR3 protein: CASSPRTTSGRTSGDEQFF. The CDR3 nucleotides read TGCGCCAGCAGCCCTCGAACGACTAGCGGGAGGACAAGTGGGGATGAGCAGTTCTTC.